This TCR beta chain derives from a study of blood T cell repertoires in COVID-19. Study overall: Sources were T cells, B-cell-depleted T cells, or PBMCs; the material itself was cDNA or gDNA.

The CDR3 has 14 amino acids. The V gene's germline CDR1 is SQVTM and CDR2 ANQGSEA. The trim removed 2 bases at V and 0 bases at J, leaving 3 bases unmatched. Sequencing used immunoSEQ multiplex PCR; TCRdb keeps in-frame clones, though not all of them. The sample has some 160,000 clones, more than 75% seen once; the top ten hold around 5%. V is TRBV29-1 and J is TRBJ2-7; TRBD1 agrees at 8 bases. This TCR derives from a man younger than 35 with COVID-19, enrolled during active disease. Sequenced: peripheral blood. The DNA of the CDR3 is TGCAGCGTTGAACGGACAGGGAGCTCCTACGAGCAGTACTTC. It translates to CSVERTGSSYEQYF.